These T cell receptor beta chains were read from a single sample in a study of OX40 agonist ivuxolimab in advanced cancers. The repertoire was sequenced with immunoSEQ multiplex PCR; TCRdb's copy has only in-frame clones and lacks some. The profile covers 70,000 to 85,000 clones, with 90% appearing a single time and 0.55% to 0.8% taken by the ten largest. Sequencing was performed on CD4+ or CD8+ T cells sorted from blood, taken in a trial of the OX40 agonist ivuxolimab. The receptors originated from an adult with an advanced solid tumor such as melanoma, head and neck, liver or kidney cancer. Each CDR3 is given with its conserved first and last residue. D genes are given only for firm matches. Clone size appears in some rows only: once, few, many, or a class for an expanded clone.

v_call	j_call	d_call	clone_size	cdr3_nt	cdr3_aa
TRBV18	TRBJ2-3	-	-	TGTGCCAGCTCACCAGGAGTGACAGATACGCAGTATTTT	CASSPGVTDTQYF
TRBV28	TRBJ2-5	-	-	TGTGCCAGCAAGGAGAATTTCCAAGAGACCCAGTACTTC	CASKENFQETQYF
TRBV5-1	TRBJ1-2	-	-	TGCGCCAGCAGCTTGGACAGGGAGGACTATGGCTACACCTTC	CASSLDREDYGYTF
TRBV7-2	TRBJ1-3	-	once	TGTGCCAGCAGCTTAGCCGGGGGGATGGGAAACACCATATATTTT	CASSLAGGMGNTIYF
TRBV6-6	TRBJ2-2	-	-	TGTGCCAGCGGCGGGGAGCTGTTTTTT	CASGGELFF
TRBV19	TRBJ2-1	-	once	TGTGCCAGTAGTATTAGCAGCCGCGGTAGGTACAATGAGCAGTTCTTC	CASSISSRGRYNEQFF
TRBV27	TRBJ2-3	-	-	TGTGCCAGCAGTTCCCCCTTGTTGGATACGCAGTATTTT	CASSSPLLDTQYF
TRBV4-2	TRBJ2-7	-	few	TGTGCCAGCAGCCAAGAAGGCTGGACCCTCTCCTACGAGCAGTACTTC	CASSQEGWTLSYEQYF
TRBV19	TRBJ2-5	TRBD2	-	TGTGCCAGTAGTAATCTTCAGCGGGGGGAGACCCAGTACTTC	CASSNLQRGETQYF
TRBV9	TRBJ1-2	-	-	TGTGCCAGCAGCGCAAGATTAGGCGACGGCTACACCTTC	CASSARLGDGYTF
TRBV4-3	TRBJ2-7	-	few	TGCGCCAGCAGCCAAGGAACGTTGGGAGAGCAGTACTTC	CASSQGTLGEQYF
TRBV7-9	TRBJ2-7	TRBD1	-	TGTGCCAGCACCCGGGACAGTAACTCCGGTGAGCAGTACTTC	CASTRDSNSGEQYF
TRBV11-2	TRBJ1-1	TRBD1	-	TGTGCCAGCAGCCCCGGGAGGGGGCAACATTTCACTGAAGCTTTCTTT	CASSPGRGQHFTEAFF
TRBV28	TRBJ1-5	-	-	TGTGCCAGCAGACCTTCAAAGCGGGGGGCGAATCAGCCCCAGCATTTT	CASRPSKRGANQPQHF
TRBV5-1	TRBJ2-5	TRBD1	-	TGCGCCAGCAGCTTGGGGGCCCCGTACAGGGGCGGTCAAGAGACCCAGTACTTC	CASSLGAPYRGGQETQYF
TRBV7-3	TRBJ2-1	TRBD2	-	TGTGCCAGCAGCCTAGCGGTTTACAATGAGCAGTTCTTC	CASSLAVYNEQFF
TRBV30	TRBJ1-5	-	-	TGTGCCTGGAGTCTAGGAAACAGCAATCAGCCCCAGCATTTT	CAWSLGNSNQPQHF
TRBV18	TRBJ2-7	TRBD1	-	TGTGCCAGCTCACCACCCGGGACAGGGGGCTACGAGCAGTACTTC	CASSPPGTGGYEQYF
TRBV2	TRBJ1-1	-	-	TGTGCCAGCAGTTCTAGCACTGAAGCTTTCTTT	CASSSSTEAFF
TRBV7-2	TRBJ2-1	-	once	TGTGCCAGCAGCTTAGATTGGACTACCTCTTTTGGTGAGCAGTTCTTC	CASSLDWTTSFGEQFF
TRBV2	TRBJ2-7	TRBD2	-	TGTGCCAGCAGTGTGCTAGCGGGAAGGAGCTCCTACGAGCAGTACTTC	CASSVLAGRSSYEQYF
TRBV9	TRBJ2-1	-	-	TGTGCCAGCAGCGCACCCCTCGGTGAGCAGTTCTTC	CASSAPLGEQFF
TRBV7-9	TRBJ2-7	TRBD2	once	TGTGCCAGCAGCTTAGCGTCTAGCGGGATATACGAGCAGTACTTC	CASSLASSGIYEQYF
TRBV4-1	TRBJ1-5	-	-	TGCGCCAGCAGCCACGGTCATGGGGCGGATCAGCCCCAGCATTTT	CASSHGHGADQPQHF
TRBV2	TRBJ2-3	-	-	TGTGCCAGCACCCCGTCAGCTACGCAGTATTTT	CASTPSATQYF
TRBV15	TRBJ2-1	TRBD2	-	TGTGCCACCAGCAGAACTTATAGCGGGAGAGTTTTAAATGAGCAGTTCTTC	CATSRTYSGRVLNEQFF
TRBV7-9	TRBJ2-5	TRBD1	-	TGTGCCAGCAGCTTAGATGATCGACAGGGGTGGCAAGAGACCCAGTACTTC	CASSLDDRQGWQETQYF
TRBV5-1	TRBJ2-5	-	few	TGCGCCAGCAGCTTGGAGCCCGGACGCGAGACCCAGTACTTC	CASSLEPGRETQYF
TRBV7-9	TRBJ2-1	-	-	TGTGCCAGCAGCCAAAGAGGAGAGGGGTTCTTC	CASSQRGEGFF
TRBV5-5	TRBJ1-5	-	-	TGTGCCAGCAGCTCGGGGATCTGGGCTAATCAGCCCCAGCATTTT	CASSSGIWANQPQHF
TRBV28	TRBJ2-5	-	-	TGTGCCAGCAGTCTGGAGGGTGGGCAGACCCAGTACTTC	CASSLEGGQTQYF
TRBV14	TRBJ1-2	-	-	TGTGCCAGCAGTTCATCTCTGGGCAGAGAAACCTATGGCTACACCTTC	CASSSSLGRETYGYTF
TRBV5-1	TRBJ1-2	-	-	TGCGCCAGCAGCTTGGGTGGCGGGGATGGCTACACCTTC	CASSLGGGDGYTF
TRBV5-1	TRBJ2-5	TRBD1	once	TGCGCCAGCAGCTCAAGGACAGGGAAGGGAGAGACCCAGTACTTC	CASSSRTGKGETQYF
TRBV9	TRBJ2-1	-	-	TGTGCCAGCAGCCCAAGCCCCCGGCCGGACTCCTACAATGAGCAGTTCTTC	CASSPSPRPDSYNEQFF
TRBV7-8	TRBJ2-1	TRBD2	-	TGTGCCAGCAGCAAGGGACTAGCGGGAAGGGATGAGCAGTTCTTC	CASSKGLAGRDEQFF
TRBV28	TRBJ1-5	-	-	TGTGCCAGCAGCTCCCTTTGGGGCCCGGGTGGACGGGAGAATCAGCCCCAGCATTTT	CASSSLWGPGGRENQPQHF
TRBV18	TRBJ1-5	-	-	TGTGCCAGCTCGCAATCAACTGGGGGGGCGGGTCAGCCCCAGCATTTT	CASSQSTGGAGQPQHF
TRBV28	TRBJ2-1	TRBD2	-	TGTGCCAGCAGTTTAGGAGGACTAGCGGGAGGGTGGTATGAGCAGTTCTTC	CASSLGGLAGGWYEQFF
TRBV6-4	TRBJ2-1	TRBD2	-	TGTGCCAGCAGTGAAGATACTAGCGCTCGCTTACATGAGCAGTTCTTC	CASSEDTSARLHEQFF
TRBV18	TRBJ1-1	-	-	TGTGCCAGCTCACCACGAGGCGGGGGAAGGACTGAAGCTTTCTTT	CASSPRGGGRTEAFF
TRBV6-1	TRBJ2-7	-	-	TGTGCCAGCAGTGAAGCACTGCGCTCCTACGAGCAGTACTTC	CASSEALRSYEQYF
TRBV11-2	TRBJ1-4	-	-	TGTGCCAGCAGCTTAGAGGGTTTTAATGAAAAACTGTTTTTT	CASSLEGFNEKLFF
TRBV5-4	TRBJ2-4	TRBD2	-	TGTGCCAGCAGCGACCCTAGCGGGGATAAAAACATTCAGTACTTC	CASSDPSGDKNIQYF
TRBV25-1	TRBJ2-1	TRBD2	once	TGTGCCAGCAGTGCACCGGGACTACTAGACAATGAGCAGTTCTTC	CASSAPGLLDNEQFF
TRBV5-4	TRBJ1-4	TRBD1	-	TGTGCCAGCAGCCAGGACAGGGGGAATGAAAAACTGTTTTTT	CASSQDRGNEKLFF
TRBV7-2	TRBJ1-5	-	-	TGTGCCAGCAGCCCCGAGGCCGGGAATCAGCCCCAGCATTTT	CASSPEAGNQPQHF
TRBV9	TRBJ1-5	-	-	TGTGCCAGCAGCGCGGCGGTTGGGGGTCAGCCCCAGCATTTT	CASSAAVGGQPQHF
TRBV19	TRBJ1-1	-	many	TGTGCCAGTAGAACTGGGAGGCAGGGGAGAAATGAAGCTTTCTTT	CASRTGRQGRNEAFF
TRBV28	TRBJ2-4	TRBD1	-	TGTGCCAGCAGTTTAACAGGGGTAAACATTCAGTACTTC	CASSLTGVNIQYF
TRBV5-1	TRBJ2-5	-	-	TGCGCCAGCAGCTTGGCCAGGGGAACACTTAAGGAGACCCAGTACTTC	CASSLARGTLKETQYF
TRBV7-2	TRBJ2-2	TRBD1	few	TGTGCCAGCAGCAAAGAAGGGACAGTTCCCGGGGAGCTGTTTTTT	CASSKEGTVPGELFF
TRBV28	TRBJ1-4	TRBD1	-	TGTGCCAGCAGCTCTCCCCTCCGGGACAGAAGTGAAAAACTGTTTTTT	CASSSPLRDRSEKLFF
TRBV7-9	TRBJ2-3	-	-	TGTGCCAGCAGACGTAGCGGAGGGGAAGATACGCAGTATTTT	CASRRSGGEDTQYF
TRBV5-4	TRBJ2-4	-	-	TGTGCCAGCAGCTTCCTATACGGTGCGAACGCCAAAAACATTCAGTACTTC	CASSFLYGANAKNIQYF